What follows describes a single TCR beta chain. Its cognate antigen has yet to be identified. The input lacks base qualities; no much larger clone sits a single base away. The CDR3 numbers 13 residues from cysteine through phenylalanine. Only CDR3 DNA remains: 39 bases, in frame from the first base. V is cut by 0 bases and J by 7 bases, and the space between the germline ends is 4 bases. The germline V gene provides CDR1 MGHRA and CDR2 YSYEKL. This specimen comes from a study of blood T cell repertoires in COVID-19 (dated by TCRdb to 2018 to 2021). With respect to the entire study: The collaborator samples originated in the United States, Italy and Spain and spanned the acute and convalescent phases of COVID-19. A de-identified subject ID, COVID-19 status, age in years and sex were almost always included in the sample metadata. A freely available public database, intended as a resource for researchers studying the immune response to SARS-CoV-2, is where the repertoires were released. Deeply sampled blood TCRbeta repertoires from subjects exposed to, actively infected with, or recovered from COVID-19 were included in the dataset. The samples were drawn from the first 160 participants of the ongoing ImmuneRACE study and from more than 1,000 subjects provided by 6 global collaborators. The material from the prospective study consisted of cDNA or gDNA derived from T cells, B-cell-depleted T cells, or PBMCs. Where available, HLA class I and class II types were taken from metadata supplied by the sample provider and were not determined by assay-based typing.

Overall study outcomes, separate from this receptor: Clinical and demographic metadata were provided uncurated, with the amount varying by source and participant.

The immunoSEQ Assay, a bias-controlled multiplex PCR, was used to amplify TCRbeta CDR3 regions from genomic DNA. The paper's data handling went like this. Within the assay, amplification of reference gene primers was used to estimate how many nucleated cells each sample contained. Sequence reads were collapsed and filtered to measure the absolute abundance of every unique TCRbeta CDR3 rearrangement. For each sample, productive Simpson clonality was calculated as the square root of Simpson's diversity index over productive rearrangements. The source is immuneACCESS, and TCRdb retained only in-frame sequences with V and J called. Part of the clones is not carried over; for the studies checked, unresolved V genes explain less than half of this, and the remainder is unexplained. The V and J calls and clone size come from that table; D and trimming were worked out from the DNA. The sample table records fewer than 85,000 clones; more than 80% of these occur just once. The ten most abundant clones make up roughly 5% of the sample.

The collaborating institutions used their own protocols to collect whole blood in K2EDTA tubes. For TCRbeta analysis, collaborators shipped samples in one of three forms: frozen whole blood, isolated PBMCs, or DNA extracted from either of those sample types. The TCR sequence derives from a woman at least 80 years old with active or convalescent COVID-19. Material for sequencing was peripheral blood. The chain was built from TRBV4-1 and TRBJ1-6, with no reliable assignment of the D segment. The CDR3: CASSQDGNSPLHF. The DNA sequence is as follows: TGCGCCAGCAGCCAAGATGGCAATTCACCCCTCCACTTT.